This T cell receptor (beta chain) emerged from a study of blood T cell repertoires in COVID-19. Study details: COVID-19 samples from acute and convalescent phases originated in the United States, Italy and Spain. T cells, B-cell-depleted T cells, or PBMCs supplied cDNA or gDNA.

Per the authors' pipeline: Reference gene primer amplification in the assay estimated nucleated cell counts. TCRdb's table, derived via immunoSEQ multiplex PCR, lists solely in-frame clones and lacks some. The V and J calls and clone size come from that table; D and trimming were worked out from the DNA. The sample includes about 77,000 clones, roughly 90% seen only once; the top ten take about 17%. V lost 0 bases and J 10 bases, leaving 21 bases between the germline ends. The CDR3 is made up of 16 amino acids. Germline V gives CDR1 ENHRY, CDR2 SYGVKD. The chain has TRBV10-3 and TRBJ1-1, with D unclear. The source is a woman aged 80 or over with active or convalescent COVID-19. The sample was peripheral blood. CDR3 in amino acids: CAISESLDPGGLAAFF. CDR3 DNA: TGTGCCATCAGTGAGTCACTTGACCCTGGCGGCTTGGCAGCTTTCTTT.